Listed below are T cell receptor beta chains from one sample, sequenced in a study of OX40 agonist ivuxolimab in advanced cancers. TCRdb's copy holds only in-frame clones and misses some; the assay was immunoSEQ multiplex PCR. The profile shows under 85,000 clones, roughly 86% of them singletons. This sample comprised CD4+ or CD8+ T cells sorted from blood, obtained in a trial of the OX40 agonist ivuxolimab. The receptors were sampled from an adult with an advanced solid tumor such as melanoma, head and neck, liver or kidney cancer. The CDR3 runs from the conserved cysteine through the conserved F or W. Each record gives: V gene, clone size, J gene, D gene, CDR3 DNA, CDR3 protein. The D gene is left open where the match is weak. Part of the rows lack a size; the others show once, few, many or a class for expanded clones.

V gene: TRBV18
clone size: -
J gene: TRBJ1-1
D gene: -
CDR3 DNA: TGTGCCAGCTCACCACAGGGAAAAGGGACTGAAGCTTTCTTT
CDR3 protein: CASSPQGKGTEAFF

V gene: TRBV18
clone size: once
J gene: TRBJ1-6
D gene: TRBD1
CDR3 DNA: TGTGCCAGCTCACCACGCCCTGGGACAGGGCTCTCACCCCTCCACTTT
CDR3 protein: CASSPRPGTGLSPLHF

V gene: TRBV5-5
clone size: once
J gene: TRBJ2-5
D gene: -
CDR3 DNA: TGTGCCAGCAGTTCGCGGGACGAGGATATGGAGACCCAGTACTTC
CDR3 protein: CASSSRDEDMETQYF

V gene: TRBV28
clone size: -
J gene: TRBJ1-5
D gene: -
CDR3 DNA: TGTGCCACCCAAGCCGCATATCAGCCCCAGCATTTT
CDR3 protein: CATQAAYQPQHF

V gene: TRBV5-1
clone size: -
J gene: TRBJ2-1
D gene: TRBD2
CDR3 DNA: TGCGCCAGCAGCTTGGTAGGGACTAGCGGGAGGGAGGGGCAGTTCTTC
CDR3 protein: CASSLVGTSGREGQFF

V gene: TRBV5-6
clone size: -
J gene: TRBJ2-6
D gene: -
CDR3 DNA: TGTGCCAGCAGCTTGGCCAGGGGCCCCTCTGGGGCCAACGTCCTGACTTTC
CDR3 protein: CASSLARGPSGANVLTF

V gene: TRBV30
clone size: -
J gene: TRBJ2-1
D gene: TRBD2
CDR3 DNA: TGTGCCTGGAGGCCCCAGCGGGGGGTGTACAATGAGCAGTTCTTC
CDR3 protein: CAWRPQRGVYNEQFF

V gene: TRBV27
clone size: -
J gene: TRBJ2-3
D gene: TRBD2
CDR3 DNA: TGTGCCAGCGGACTAGCGGGAGTGGCAGATACGCAGTATTTT
CDR3 protein: CASGLAGVADTQYF

V gene: TRBV5-4
clone size: -
J gene: TRBJ2-3
D gene: TRBD2
CDR3 DNA: TGTGCCAGCAGCCTGACTAGCGGGAGATCACTAGATACGCAGTATTTT
CDR3 protein: CASSLTSGRSLDTQYF

V gene: TRBV30
clone size: -
J gene: TRBJ2-5
D gene: TRBD1
CDR3 DNA: TGTGCCTGGAGTCGGGGACAGGGTTACCCGACCCAGTACTTC
CDR3 protein: CAWSRGQGYPTQYF

V gene: TRBV7-9
clone size: -
J gene: TRBJ1-5
D gene: -
CDR3 DNA: TGTGCCAGCAGCGCAGCCCCGGAGACAGGCCTTAGTGAGGCCCAGCATTTT
CDR3 protein: CASSAAPETGLSEAQHF

V gene: TRBV5-1
clone size: -
J gene: TRBJ2-2
D gene: TRBD1
CDR3 DNA: TGCGCCAGCAGCTTAACCGGGACAGATATCACCGGGGAGCTGTTTTTT
CDR3 protein: CASSLTGTDITGELFF

V gene: TRBV7-9
clone size: -
J gene: TRBJ1-4
D gene: TRBD1
CDR3 DNA: TGTGCCAGCAGCCCTCGACAGGGGGAAAAACTGTTTTTT
CDR3 protein: CASSPRQGEKLFF